This entry lists 2 T cell receptor beta chains sequenced from one sample in a study of patients and donors after allogeneic stem cell transplantation. MiXCR was run by TCRdb on the RT-PCR reads, yielding one entry per CDR3 protein. This table has about 960,000 distinct CDR3 sequences, more than 15% appearing once. Input material: blood, either unsorted or a sorted T cell fraction (not recorded which). The origin of the receptors is a human donor who was either an allogeneic HSCT recipient or a stem cell or donor lymphocyte infusion donor (not recorded which). It is not recorded whose cells these are; they may come from a transplant donor.

There are a few counts of this clonotype. This rearrangement joins TRBV9 to TRBJ2-1, with D unclear. The CDR3 is 16 amino acids. With 4 bases removed from V and 0 bases from J, the gap between germline ends came to 14 bases. In germline, CDR1 is SGDLS, CDR2 YYNGEE. The DNA of the CDR3 is TGTGCCAGCAGCCTCACCCCCGAGAGCTCCTACAATGAGCAGTTCTTC. The encoded protein is CASSLTPESSYNEQFF.

This rearrangement joins TRBV5-1 to TRBJ2-6; D possibly corresponds to TRBD2 (5 bases). The V and J ends lost 2 bases and 4 bases respectively, with 10 bases between them. Germline CDR1 reads SGHRS; CDR2 reads YFSETQ. There are 15 residues in the CDR3. CDR3 sequence (DNA): TGCGCCAGCAGCTTTACGGGGAAAGGGGCCAACGTCCTGACTTTC. Translated: CASSFTGKGANVLTF.